These 4 T cell receptor beta chains were all obtained from the same sample, sequenced in a study of human CD8 memory T cell subsets. By UMI-labeled 5' RACE, the TCR beta libraries were made. TCRdb derives one entry per CDR3 protein from the 5' RACE reads, leaving out DNA. The table lists 3,000 to 3,500 distinct CDR3 sequences. The sample comprised CD8+ effector memory T cells (TEM) sorted from PBMCs. The sample's subset: effector memory CD8 T cells, CCR7- CD45RO+ CD95+. Receptor source: a human donor in good health.

According to its frequency, this clonotype is medium-sized. The V gene is TRBV7-6, the J gene TRBJ1-5; TCRdb returns TRBD1, unconfirmable since there is no DNA. The CDR3 runs to 15 residues. Germline-derived CDR1 and CDR2 are SGHVS and FNYEAQ. The CDR3 spells CASSSRDRVGQPQHF.

The chain carries TRBV9 and TRBJ2-1. The CDR3 totals 16 residues. The V gene's germline CDR1 is SGDLS and CDR2 YYNGEE. The CDR3 loop reads CASSGAVFASYNEQFF.

This sequence joins TRBV25-1 and TRBJ1-1. This CDR3 is 13 amino acids long. Germline values: CDR1 MGHDK, CDR2 SYGVNS. CDR3 region: CATVTAMNTEAFF.

The V call is TRBV20-1, the J call TRBJ2-1; as DNA is missing, the TRBD2 call by TCRdb cannot be tested. The CDR3 sequence is 16 residues long. Germline loops: CDR1 DFQATT, CDR2 SNEGSKA (reference sequence). The chain's CDR3 is CSATSIEGGENNEQFF.